The 14 T cell receptor beta chains below were found in one sample sequenced in a study of blood T cell repertoires in COVID-19. Profiling relied on immunoSEQ multiplex PCR, and the TCRdb table lists in-frame clones only, not all of them. The sample carries 200,000 to 250,000 clones, roughly 76% recorded once. Sequenced input: peripheral blood. Every receptor here comes from a woman of 80 years or more with COVID-19, enrolled during active disease.

The gene calls are TRBV21-1 and TRBJ2-1; the listed D gene, TRBD1, was not tested against the DNA. TRBV21-1 is designated a pseudogene. This CDR3 spans 13 amino acids. CDR3 sequence: CASSGQTGREQFF. The CDR3 DNA reads TGTGCCAGCAGCGGGCAGACAGGGCGCGAGCAGTTCTTC.

The rearrangement joins TRBV9 to TRBJ2-3; 7 nucleotides line up with TRBD1. Germline V lookup: CDR1 SGDLS, CDR2 YYNGEE. Trimming at V came to 3 bases and at J to 2 bases, leaving 24 bases not matched to a gene. This CDR3 region has 21 residues. In DNA, the CDR3 is TGTGCCAGCAGCGAGCTACCCACAGGGGTGGTGGTTAAGATTACCACAGATACGCAGTATTTT. Its protein is CASSELPTGVVVKITTDTQYF.

This chain uses TRBV29-1 with TRBJ2-1; D remains ambiguous. CDR3 size: 16 residues. Germline V gene lookup returns CDR1 SQVTM and CDR2 ANQGSEA. V gave up 4 bases and J gave up 0 bases, with 16 bases separating them. The DNA of the CDR3 is TGCAGCGTTGCTGGTCATCAGGCAGGCTCCTACAATGAGCAGTTCTTC. Its translation is CSVAGHQAGSYNEQFF.

The chain links TRBV27 to TRBJ1-1; D perhaps matches TRBD1 (6 bases). Germline V gene sequence: CDR1 MNHEY, CDR2 SMNVEV (reference sequence). The CDR3 totals 16 residues. The V gene lost 3 bases and the J gene lost 1 base, with 15 bases spanning the gap. The CDR3 reads CASSFLKTGPNTEAFF. In DNA form, the CDR3 reads TGTGCCAGCAGTTTCCTGAAGACAGGACCGAACACTGAAGCTTTCTTT.

This clone was recorded only once. The chain links TRBV28 to TRBJ1-1; 7 nucleotides align to TRBD1. This CDR3 comprises 15 residues. V lost 4 bases to trimming and J lost 0 bases; unmatched junction nucleotides: 5. Germline CDR1 is MDHEN and CDR2 is SYDVKM. CDR3 DNA sequence: TGTGCCAGCAGTTCCCCGGGACAGCTGAACACTGAAGCTTTCTTT. Its translation: CASSSPGQLNTEAFF.

On this clone: An end of the junction does not agree with germline; a read error may underlie this. This chain uses TRBV7-7 with TRBJ2-1, with TRBD2 matching over 9 bases. This CDR3 is 15 amino acids long. In germline, CDR1 is SSHAT, CDR2 FNYEAQ (reference sequence). The CDR3 is CASSLGGGGESEQFF. CDR3 DNA sequence: TGTGCTAGCAGCTTAGGCGGCGGGGGGGAAAGTGAGCAGTTCTTC. Supplemented by reference TRBV7-7 and TRBJ2-1, the full variable domain reads GAGVSQSPRYKVTKRGQDVTLRCDPISSHATLYWYQQALGQGPEFLTYFNYEAQPDKSGLPSDRFSAERPEGSISTLTIQRTEQRDSAMYRCASSLGGGGESEQFFGPGTRLTVL.

The chain employs TRBV15 and TRBJ1-1; 8 bases are shared with TRBD1. The CDR3 is 15 amino acids. Trimming cost V 3 bases and J 0 bases; bases outside gene matches: 3. The V gene's germline CDR1 is LNHNV and CDR2 YYDKDF (reference sequence). CDR3 nucleotides: TGTGCCACCAGCAGGGGACAGGCGATGAACACTGAAGCTTTCTTT. Translation gives CATSRGQAMNTEAFF.

This chain links TRBV5-1 with TRBJ2-1; 10 bases agree with TRBD2. CDR1 is SGHRS, CDR2 YFSETQ, per germline. The length of the CDR3 is 14 residues. V dropped 7 bases and J dropped 5; count of bases not matched to a gene: 6. CDR3 DNA: TGCGCCAGCGCGGCTAGCGGGGGTAACAATGAGCAGTTCTTC. Translated, it gives CASAASGGNNEQFF.

By sample share, this clone is medium-sized (0.01 to 0.1%). The CDR3 sequence: CASSLDTDFGTQYF. DNA of the CDR3: TGCGCCAGCAGCTTGGACACGGACTTCGGTACGCAGTATTTT. V usage is TRBV5-1 and J usage is TRBJ2-3, with D maybe TRBD2 (5 bases). V lost 0 bases and J lost 8, with 13 bases in between. The CDR3 runs to 14 residues. Germline lookup yields CDR1 SGHRS and CDR2 YFSETQ.

The rearrangement joins TRBV12-3 or TRBV12-4 to TRBJ1-2, with D hard to call. Trimming removed 6 bases from V and 3 bases from J, with 11 bases in between. This CDR3 is built from 13 residues. CDR3 sequence reads: CASRPWLDYGYTF. The CDR3 bases are TGTGCCAGCAGGCCTTGGCTGGACTATGGCTACACCTTC.

This clone was seen a handful of times. CDR3 bases: TGTGCCAGCGGTTTAACAGGGTCCCCGGAGGTCAATACGCAGTATTTT. Its protein is CASGLTGSPEVNTQYF. The gene calls are TRBV5-6 and TRBJ2-3, with D tentatively TRBD1 (6 bases). Germline CDR1 SGHDT, CDR2 YYEEEE. The CDR3 contains 16 residues. Trimming removed 7 bases from V and 7 bases from J, with 25 bases in between. The entire variable domain, with the rest obtained from reference TRBV5-6 and TRBJ2-3, is as follows: DAGVTQSPTHLIKTRGQQVTLRCSPKSGHDTVSWYQQALGQGPQFIFQYYEEEERQRGNFPDRFSGHQFPNYSSELNVNALLLGDSALYLCASGLTGSPEVNTQYFGPGTRLTVL.

This clone has a single count. This chain connects TRBV3-1 (or the pseudogene TRBV3-2) to TRBJ1-1; D perhaps matches TRBD1 (5 bases). V shed 7 bases and J shed 6 bases, with 18 bases lying between them. Germline V gene sequence: CDR1 LGHDT, CDR2 YNNKEL (reference sequence). This CDR3 region has 14 residues. This chain's CDR3 is CASIPGGKGAEAFF. CDR3 bases: TGTGCCAGCATCCCCGGGGGGAAAGGGGCTGAAGCTTTCTTT.

CDR3 sequence: CASSPSGGSTEAFF. The CDR3 bases are TGCGCCAGCAGCCCCTCGGGGGGAAGCACTGAAGCTTTCTTT. The V gene is TRBV5-1, the J gene TRBJ1-1; weak D call: TRBD1 (5 bases). Germline assignment: CDR1 SGHRS and CDR2 YFSETQ. The CDR3 is made up of 14 amino acids. V lost 4 bases, J lost 4 bases, and 14 bases lay in between.

CDR3 in amino acids: CASSLKLGPGGSGGNTIYF. The CDR3 DNA reads as TGTGCCAGCAGCTTAAAGTTAGGGCCAGGGGGCTCCGGTGGAAACACCATATATTTT. V and J are TRBV7-3 and TRBJ1-3; 8 bases are shared with TRBD1. Germline V gene sequence: CDR1 SGHTA, CDR2 FQGTGA. The CDR3 is made up of 19 amino acids. V lost 1 base and J lost 3; bases outside the gene matches: 14.